These T cell receptor beta chains were read from a single sample in a study of shared clonotypes between healthy human individuals. The table came from immunoSEQ multiplex PCR; TCRdb's copy has only in-frame clones and leaves some out. The table records roughly 2,000,000 clones, about 95% of them present only once. Sequencing used naive CD8+ T cells sorted from blood. These receptors came from a man younger than 30 in good health. Both conserved end residues are trimmed from each CDR3.

v_call cdr3_aa
TRBV5-1 ASSLDTGELF
TRBV5-4 ASSLRELGEQY
TRBV11-2 ASAGNSDEQY
TRBV4-1 ASSQVELRSSDTQY
TRBV7-9 ASAGGLAMYEQY
TRBV5-1 ASSLDSFWPEAF
TRBV11-2 ASSLVDRESPLH
TRBV5-6 ASSVSPRDGAHGYT
TRBV28 ASSLSVPSGNTIY
TRBV27 ASSLWVSGTDTQY
TRBV19 ASSITAGGVLDTQY
TRBV4-1 ASSQPLGPSNTGELF
TRBV5-1 ASSPGQGITYEQY
TRBV4-3 ASSQDDYEQY
TRBV27 ASSPLDRGQGGYGYT
TRBV5-6 ASSLAREWTYEQY
TRBV27 ASSWAGEDYEQY
TRBV7-9 ASSSLQYEQY
TRBV27 ASSMTSGRSSDYNEQF
TRBV7-6 ASSLVQGENIQY
TRBV4-3 ASSQVDGTYEQY
TRBV9 ASSPSGGNEQY
TRBV6-1 ASSERLGAFQETQY